This TCR beta chain was captured by sequencing in a study of cytomegalovirus exposure and HLA in healthy donors. This CDR3 spans 13 amino acids. Profiling relied on immunoSEQ multiplex PCR, and the TCRdb table lists in-frame clones only, not all of them. The sample holds fewer than 250,000 clones; roughly 89% are singletons and the top ten take 2.6%. The sequenced material came from PBMCs. The receptor's source is a man younger than 35 in good health and CMV-seronegative. The chain carries TRBV12-2 and TRBJ1-6. TRBV12-2 is a known pseudogene. CDR3 loop: CASRLAEKSPLHF. The CDR3 nucleotides are TGTGCAAGTCGCTTAGCGGAGAAATCACCCCTCCACTTT.